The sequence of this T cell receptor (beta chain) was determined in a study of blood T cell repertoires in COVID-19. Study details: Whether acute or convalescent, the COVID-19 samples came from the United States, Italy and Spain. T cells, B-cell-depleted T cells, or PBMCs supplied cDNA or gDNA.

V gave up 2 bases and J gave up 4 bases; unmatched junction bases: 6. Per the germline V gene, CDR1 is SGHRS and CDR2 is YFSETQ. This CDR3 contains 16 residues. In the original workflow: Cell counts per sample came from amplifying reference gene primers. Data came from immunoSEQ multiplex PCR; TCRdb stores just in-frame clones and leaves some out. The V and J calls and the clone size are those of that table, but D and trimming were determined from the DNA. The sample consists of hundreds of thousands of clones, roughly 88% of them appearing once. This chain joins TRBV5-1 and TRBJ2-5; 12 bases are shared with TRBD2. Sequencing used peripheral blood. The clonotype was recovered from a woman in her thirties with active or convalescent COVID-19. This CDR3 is CASSLVLAGGGETQYF. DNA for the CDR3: TGCGCCAGCAGCTTAGTTCTAGCGGGAGGGGGAGAGACCCAGTACTTC.